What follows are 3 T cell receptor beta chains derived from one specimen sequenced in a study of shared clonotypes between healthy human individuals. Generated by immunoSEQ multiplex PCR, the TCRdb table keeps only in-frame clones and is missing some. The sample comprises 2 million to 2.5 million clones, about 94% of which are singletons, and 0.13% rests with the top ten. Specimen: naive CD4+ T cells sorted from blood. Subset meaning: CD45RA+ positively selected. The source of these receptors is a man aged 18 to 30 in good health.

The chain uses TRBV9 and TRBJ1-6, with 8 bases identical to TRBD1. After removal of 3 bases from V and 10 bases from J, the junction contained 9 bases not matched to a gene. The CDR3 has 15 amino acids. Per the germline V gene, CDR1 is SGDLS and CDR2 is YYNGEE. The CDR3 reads CASSGSGQALSPLHF. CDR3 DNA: TGTGCCAGCAGCGGCTCGGGACAGGCATTATCACCCCTCCACTTT. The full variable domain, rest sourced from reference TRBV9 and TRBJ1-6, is DSGVTQTPKHLITATGQRVTLRCSPRSGDLSVYWYQQSLDQGLQFLIQYYNGEERAKGNILERFSAQQFPDLHSELNLSSLELGDSALYFCASSGSGQALSPLHFGNGTRLTVT.

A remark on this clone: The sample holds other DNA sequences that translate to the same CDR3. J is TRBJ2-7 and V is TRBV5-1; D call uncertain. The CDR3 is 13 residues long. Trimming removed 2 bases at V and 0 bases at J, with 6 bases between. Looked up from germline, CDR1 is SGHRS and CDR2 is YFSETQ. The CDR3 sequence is CASSLGSSYEQYF. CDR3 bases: TGCGCCAGCAGCTTAGGCAGCTCCTACGAGCAGTACTTC.

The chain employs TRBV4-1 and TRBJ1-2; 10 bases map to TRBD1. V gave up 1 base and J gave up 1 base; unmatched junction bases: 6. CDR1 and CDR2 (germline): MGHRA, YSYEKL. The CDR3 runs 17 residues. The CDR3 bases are TGCGCCAGCAGCCAAGGGAGCCGGGACAGGGGTAACTATGGCTACACCTTC. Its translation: CASSQGSRDRGNYGYTF.